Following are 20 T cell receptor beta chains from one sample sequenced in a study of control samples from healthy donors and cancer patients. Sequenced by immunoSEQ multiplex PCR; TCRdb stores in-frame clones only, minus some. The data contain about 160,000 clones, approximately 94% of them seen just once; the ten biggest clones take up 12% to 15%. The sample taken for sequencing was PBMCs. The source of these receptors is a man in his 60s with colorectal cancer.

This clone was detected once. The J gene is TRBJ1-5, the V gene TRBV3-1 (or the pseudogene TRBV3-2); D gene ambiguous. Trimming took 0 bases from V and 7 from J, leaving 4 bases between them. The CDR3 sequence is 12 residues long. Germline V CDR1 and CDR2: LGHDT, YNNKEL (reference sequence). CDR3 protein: CASSQEQQPQHF. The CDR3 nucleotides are TGTGCCAGCAGCCAAGAACAACAGCCCCAGCATTTT.

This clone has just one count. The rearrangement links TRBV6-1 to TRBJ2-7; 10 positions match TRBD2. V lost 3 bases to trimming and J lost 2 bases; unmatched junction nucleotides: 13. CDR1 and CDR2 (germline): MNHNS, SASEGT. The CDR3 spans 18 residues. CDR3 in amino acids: CASSDIGLAGVLAYEQYF. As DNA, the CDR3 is TGTGCCAGCAGTGATATTGGGCTAGCGGGGGTGTTAGCCTACGAGCAGTACTTC.

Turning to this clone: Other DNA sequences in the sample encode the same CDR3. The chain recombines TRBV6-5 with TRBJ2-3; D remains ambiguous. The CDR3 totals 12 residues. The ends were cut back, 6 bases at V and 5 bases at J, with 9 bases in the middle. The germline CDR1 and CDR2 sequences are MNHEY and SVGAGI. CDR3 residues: CASSHSGDTQYF. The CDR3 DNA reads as TGTGCCAGCAGCCACAGTGGAGATACGCAGTATTTT.

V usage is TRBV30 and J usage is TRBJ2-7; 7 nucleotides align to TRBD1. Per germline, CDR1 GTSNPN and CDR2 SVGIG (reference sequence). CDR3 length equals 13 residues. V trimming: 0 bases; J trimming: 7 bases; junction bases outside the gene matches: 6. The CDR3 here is CAWSVIRGFEQYF. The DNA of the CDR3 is TGTGCCTGGAGTGTAATCAGGGGGTTTGAGCAGTACTTC.

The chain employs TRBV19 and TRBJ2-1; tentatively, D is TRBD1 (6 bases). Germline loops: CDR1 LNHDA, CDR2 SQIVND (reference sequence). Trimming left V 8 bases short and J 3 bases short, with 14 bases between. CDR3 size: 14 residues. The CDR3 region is CASSGDTYYNEQFF. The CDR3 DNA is TGTGCCAGTTCCGGGGACACATACTACAATGAGCAGTTCTTC.

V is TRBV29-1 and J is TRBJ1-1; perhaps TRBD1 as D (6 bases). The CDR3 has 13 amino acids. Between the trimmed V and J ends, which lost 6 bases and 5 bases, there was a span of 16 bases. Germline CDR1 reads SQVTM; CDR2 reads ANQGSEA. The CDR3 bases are TGCAGCGTCCTACAGGGCCGGGGGACTGAAGCTTTCTTT. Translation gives CSVLQGRGTEAFF.

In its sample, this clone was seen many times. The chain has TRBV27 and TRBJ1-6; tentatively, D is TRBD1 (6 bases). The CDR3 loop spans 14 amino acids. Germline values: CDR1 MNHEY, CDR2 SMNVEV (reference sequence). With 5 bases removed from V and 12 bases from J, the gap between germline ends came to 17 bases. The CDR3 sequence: CASSPGGGPRPLHF. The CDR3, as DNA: TGTGCCAGCAGTCCGGGAGGGGGGCCTAGACCCCTCCACTTT.

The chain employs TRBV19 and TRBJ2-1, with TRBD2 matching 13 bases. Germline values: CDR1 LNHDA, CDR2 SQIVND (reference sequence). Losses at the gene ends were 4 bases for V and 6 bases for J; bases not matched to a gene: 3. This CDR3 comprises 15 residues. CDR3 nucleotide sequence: TGTGCCAGTAGTAAACGACTAGCGGGGGGCAATGAGCAGTTCTTC. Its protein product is CASSKRLAGGNEQFF.

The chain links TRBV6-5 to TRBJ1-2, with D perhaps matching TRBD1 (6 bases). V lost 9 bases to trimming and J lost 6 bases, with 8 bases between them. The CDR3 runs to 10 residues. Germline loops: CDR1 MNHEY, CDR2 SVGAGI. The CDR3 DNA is TGTGCCAGAGGGGGGAATGGCTACACCTTC. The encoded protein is CARGGNGYTF.

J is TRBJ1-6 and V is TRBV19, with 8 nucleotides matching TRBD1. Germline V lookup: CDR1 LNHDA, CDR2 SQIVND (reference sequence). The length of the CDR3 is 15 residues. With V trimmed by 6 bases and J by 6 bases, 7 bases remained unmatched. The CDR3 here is CASSGGQGGNSPLHF. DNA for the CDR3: TGTGCCAGTAGCGGAGGACAGGGAGGTAATTCACCCCTCCACTTT.

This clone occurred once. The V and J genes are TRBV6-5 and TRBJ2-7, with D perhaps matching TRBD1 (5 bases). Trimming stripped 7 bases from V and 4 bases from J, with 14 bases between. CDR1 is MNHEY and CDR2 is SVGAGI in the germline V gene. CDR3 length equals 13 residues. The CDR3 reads CASTLGQVYEQYF. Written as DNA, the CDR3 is TGTGCCAGCACCCTGGGGCAAGTGTACGAGCAGTACTTC.

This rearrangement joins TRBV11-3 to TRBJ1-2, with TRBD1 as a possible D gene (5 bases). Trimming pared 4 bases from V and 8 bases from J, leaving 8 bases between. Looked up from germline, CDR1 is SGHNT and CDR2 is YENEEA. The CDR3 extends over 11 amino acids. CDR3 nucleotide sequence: TGTGCCAGCAGCTCCGGGGACGGCTACACCTTC. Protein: CASSSGDGYTF.

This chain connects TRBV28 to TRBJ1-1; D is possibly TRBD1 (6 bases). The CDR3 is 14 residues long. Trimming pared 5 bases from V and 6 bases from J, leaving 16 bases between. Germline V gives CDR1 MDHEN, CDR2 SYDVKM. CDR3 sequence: CASSPPAGVPEAFF. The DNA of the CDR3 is TGTGCCAGCAGTCCCCCCGCAGGGGTACCTGAAGCTTTCTTT. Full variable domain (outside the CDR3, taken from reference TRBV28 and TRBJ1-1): DVKVTQSSRYLVKRTGEKVFLECVQDMDHENMFWYRQDPGLGLRLIYFSYDVKMKEKGDIPEGYSVSREKKERFSLILESASTNQTSMYLCASSPPAGVPEAFFGQGTRLTVV.

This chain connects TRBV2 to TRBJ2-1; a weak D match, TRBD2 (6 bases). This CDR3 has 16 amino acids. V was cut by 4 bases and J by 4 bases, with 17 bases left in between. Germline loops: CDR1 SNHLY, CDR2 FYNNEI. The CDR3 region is CASSAPGLAEYNEQFF. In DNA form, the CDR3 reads TGTGCCAGCAGTGCGCCGGGACTGGCCGAATACAATGAGCAGTTCTTC.

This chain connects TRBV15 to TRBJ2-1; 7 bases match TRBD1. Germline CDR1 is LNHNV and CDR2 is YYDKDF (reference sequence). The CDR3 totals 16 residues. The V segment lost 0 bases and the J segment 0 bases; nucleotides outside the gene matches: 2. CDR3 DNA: TGTGCCACCAGCAGAGACAGGGACAGCTCCTACAATGAGCAGTTCTTC. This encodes CATSRDRDSSYNEQFF.

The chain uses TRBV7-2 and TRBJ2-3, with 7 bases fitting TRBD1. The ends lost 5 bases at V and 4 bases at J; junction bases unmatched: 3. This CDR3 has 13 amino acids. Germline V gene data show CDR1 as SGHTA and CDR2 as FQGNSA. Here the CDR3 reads CASSRQGSDTQYF. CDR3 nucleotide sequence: TGTGCCAGCAGCCGACAGGGCTCAGATACGCAGTATTTT.

Here the CDR3 reads CASSHGQGPNTEAFF. For the CDR3, the DNA is TGTGCCAGCAGTCACGGACAGGGGCCGAACACTGAAGCTTTCTTT. The chain carries TRBV6-2 or TRBV6-3 and TRBJ1-1; 9 nucleotides line up with TRBD1. Germline CDR1 MNHEY, CDR2 SVGEGT. The CDR3 covers 15 residues. The V gene end was trimmed by 5 bases and the J gene end by 1 base; junction bases not matched to a gene: 5.

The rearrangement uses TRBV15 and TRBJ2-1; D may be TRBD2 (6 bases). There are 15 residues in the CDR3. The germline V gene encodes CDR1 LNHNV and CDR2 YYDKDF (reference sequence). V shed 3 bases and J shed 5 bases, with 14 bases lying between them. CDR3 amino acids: CATSSLRGTDNEQFF. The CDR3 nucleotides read TGTGCCACCAGCAGTCTCCGGGGGACTGACAATGAGCAGTTCTTC.

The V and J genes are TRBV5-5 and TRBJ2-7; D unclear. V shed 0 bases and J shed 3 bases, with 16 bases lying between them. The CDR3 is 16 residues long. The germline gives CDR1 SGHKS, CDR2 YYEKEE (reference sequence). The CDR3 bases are TGTGCCAGCAGCTTGGTGGCGGCTACGCCAGGCTACGAGCAGTACTTC. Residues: CASSLVAATPGYEQYF.

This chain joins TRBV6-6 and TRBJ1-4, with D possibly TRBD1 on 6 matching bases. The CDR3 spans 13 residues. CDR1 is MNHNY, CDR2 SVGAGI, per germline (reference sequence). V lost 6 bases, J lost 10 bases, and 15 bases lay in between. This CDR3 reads CASSFSGAGKLFF. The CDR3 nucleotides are TGTGCCAGCAGCTTCTCGGGGGCAGGAAAACTGTTTTTT.